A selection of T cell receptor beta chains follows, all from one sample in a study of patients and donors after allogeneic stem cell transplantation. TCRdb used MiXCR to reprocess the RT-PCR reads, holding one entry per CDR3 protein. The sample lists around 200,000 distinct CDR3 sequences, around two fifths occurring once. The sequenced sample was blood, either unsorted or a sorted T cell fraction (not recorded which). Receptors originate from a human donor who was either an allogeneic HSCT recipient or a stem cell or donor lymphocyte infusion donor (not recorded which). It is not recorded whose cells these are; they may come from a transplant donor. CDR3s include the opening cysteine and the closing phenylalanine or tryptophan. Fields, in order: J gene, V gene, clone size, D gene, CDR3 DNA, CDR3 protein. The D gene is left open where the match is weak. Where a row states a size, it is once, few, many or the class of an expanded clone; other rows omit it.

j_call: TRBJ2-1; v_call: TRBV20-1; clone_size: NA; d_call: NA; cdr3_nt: TGCAGTGCTAGGAGGGCCACCTACAACAATGAGCAGTTCTTC; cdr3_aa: CSARRATYNNEQFF
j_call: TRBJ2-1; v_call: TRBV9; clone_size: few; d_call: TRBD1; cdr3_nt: TGTGCCAGCAGCGGCCGCAGGGGGAATGAGCAGTTCTTC; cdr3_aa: CASSGRRGNEQFF
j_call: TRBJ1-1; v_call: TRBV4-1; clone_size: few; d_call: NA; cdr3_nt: TGCGCCAGCAGCCAAGATTCGTCCGGGACACAAGCTTTCTTT; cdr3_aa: CASSQDSSGTQAFF
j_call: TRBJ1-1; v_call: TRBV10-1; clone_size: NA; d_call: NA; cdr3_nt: TGCGCCAGCAGTGAGTCAACAGCCAACACTGAAGCTTTCTTT; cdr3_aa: CASSESTANTEAFF
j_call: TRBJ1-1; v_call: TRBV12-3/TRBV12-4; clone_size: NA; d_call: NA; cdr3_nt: TGTGCCAGCAGTGTCAACAGGAACACTGAAGCTTTCTTT; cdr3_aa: CASSVNRNTEAFF
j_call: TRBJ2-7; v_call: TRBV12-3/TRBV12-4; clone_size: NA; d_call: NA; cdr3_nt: TGTGCCAGCAGTCCGCCGACCATGGGGACCGTTACGTACGAGCAGTACTTC; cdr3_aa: CASSPPTMGTVTYEQYF
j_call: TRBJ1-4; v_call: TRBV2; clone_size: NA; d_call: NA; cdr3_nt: TGTGCCAGCAGCGATCCGGGACGGAGTAATGAAAAACTGTTTTTT; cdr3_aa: CASSDPGRSNEKLFF
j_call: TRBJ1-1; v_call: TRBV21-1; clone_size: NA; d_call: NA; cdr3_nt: NA; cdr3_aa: CASSKVGGGTEAFF
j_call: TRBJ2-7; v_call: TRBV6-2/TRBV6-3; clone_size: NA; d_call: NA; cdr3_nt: TGTGCCAGCAGCCTAGGACAGTTTACCTACGAGCAGTACTTC; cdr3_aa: CASSLGQFTYEQYF
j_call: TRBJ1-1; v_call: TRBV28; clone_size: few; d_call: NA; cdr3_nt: TGTGCCAGCAGTTTATACGGGGAGGGCACTGAAGCTTTCTTT; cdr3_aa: CASSLYGEGTEAFF